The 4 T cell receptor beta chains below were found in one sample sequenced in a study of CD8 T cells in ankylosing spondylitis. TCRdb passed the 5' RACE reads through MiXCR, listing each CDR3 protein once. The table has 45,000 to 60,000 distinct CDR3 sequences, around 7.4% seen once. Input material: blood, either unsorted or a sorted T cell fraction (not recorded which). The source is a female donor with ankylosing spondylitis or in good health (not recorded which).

DNA of the CDR3: TGTGCCAGCAGCATGGACAGAGATCAGCCCCAGCATTTT. It is translated as CASSMDRDQPQHF. This chain joins TRBV7-8 and TRBJ1-5; D may be TRBD1 (6 bases). Trimming took off 5 bases at V and 5 bases at J, with 10 bases between the two ends. Germline V gives CDR1 SGHVS, CDR2 FQNEAQ. This CDR3 region has 13 residues.

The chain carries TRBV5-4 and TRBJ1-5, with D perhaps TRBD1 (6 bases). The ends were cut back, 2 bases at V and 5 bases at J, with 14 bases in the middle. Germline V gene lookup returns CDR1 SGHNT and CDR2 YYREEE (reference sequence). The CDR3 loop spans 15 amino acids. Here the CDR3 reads CASSLGGGTDQPQHF. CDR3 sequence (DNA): TGTGCCAGCAGCTTAGGGGGGGGGACTGATCAGCCCCAGCATTTT.

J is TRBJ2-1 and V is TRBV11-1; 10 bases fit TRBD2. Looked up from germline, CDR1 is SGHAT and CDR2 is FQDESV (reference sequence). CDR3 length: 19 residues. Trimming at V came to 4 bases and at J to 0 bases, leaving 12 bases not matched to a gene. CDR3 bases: TGTGCCAGCAGCTCTCTTCTAGCGGGGGCCCCTATCTCCTACAATGAGCAGTTCTTC. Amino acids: CASSSLLAGAPISYNEQFF. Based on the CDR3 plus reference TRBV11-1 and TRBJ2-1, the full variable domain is EAEVAQSPRYKITEKSQAVAFWCDPISGHATLYWYRQILGQGPELLVQFQDESVVDDSQLPKDRFSAERLKGVDSTLKIQPAELGDSAMYLCASSSLLAGAPISYNEQFFGPGTRLTVL.

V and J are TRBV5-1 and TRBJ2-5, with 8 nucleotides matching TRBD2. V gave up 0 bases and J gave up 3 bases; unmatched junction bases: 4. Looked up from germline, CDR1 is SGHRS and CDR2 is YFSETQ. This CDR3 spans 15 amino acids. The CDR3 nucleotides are TGCGCCAGCAGCTTGGTCGTAGCGGGGAAAGAGACCCAGTACTTC. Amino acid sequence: CASSLVVAGKETQYF.